The source of this T cell receptor (beta chain) is a study of cytomegalovirus exposure and HLA in healthy donors. With 5 bases removed from V and 2 bases from J, the gap between germline ends came to 8 bases. This CDR3 has 13 residues. Germline V gene sequence: CDR1 MRHNA, CDR2 SNTAGT. Use of 60 Vbeta and 13 Jbeta primers characterized the PCR. Sequencing used immunoSEQ multiplex PCR; TCRdb keeps in-frame clones, though not all of them. The sample records about 60,000 clones, roughly 80% being singletons. The V call is TRBV6-4, the J call TRBJ2-3; unclear D gene. The TCR sequence derives from a woman aged 25 to 39 in good health and CMV-seronegative. The sample taken for sequencing was PBMCs. The CDR3 loop reads CASSTDPTDTQYF. As DNA, the CDR3 is TGTGCCAGCAGTACAGACCCCACAGATACGCAGTATTTT.